The clone carrying this T cell receptor (beta chain) was observed a single time. Its antigen is not identified. This CDR3 has 15 residues. Germline CDR1 is PRHDT and CDR2 is FYEKMQ (reference sequence). The V end lost 0 bases, the J end lost 5 bases, and 13 bases lay between the germline ends. These data are taken from a study of cytomegalovirus exposure and HLA in healthy donors. As for the study in general: Around 83% of 300 to 450 genotyped donors fell in the Caucasian-associated ancestry cluster.

PCR employed 60 Vbeta and 13 Jbeta primers. Libraries were prepared by immunoSEQ multiplex PCR; TCRdb keeps only in-frame clonotypes and omits some of them. The table records approximately 180,000 clones, around 81% of them present only once. Whole-study results and caveats: Reportedly, HLA-A and HLA-B alleles of most subjects were accurately predicted from TCR beta. Excluded: some indistinguishable V segments such as TRBV6-2 and TRBV6-3. As was reported, the classifier diagnosed cytomegalovirus status with high specificity and sensitivity.

This sequence was found in a man aged 18 to 30 in good health and CMV-seronegative. The sample was PBMCs. The chain recombines TRBV13 with TRBJ2-5; TRBD2 is a possible D gene (5 bases). CDR3 amino acids: CASSLGPPGSETQYF. The CDR3 DNA sequence: TGTGCCAGCAGCTTAGGGCCACCGGGGAGTGAGACCCAGTACTTC.